A selection of T cell receptor beta chains follows, all from one sample in a study of blood T cell repertoires in COVID-19. This table comes from immunoSEQ multiplex PCR, and its TCRdb copy is limited to in-frame clones, with some not included. The table records around 100,000 clones, around 87% of them present only once. Sample: peripheral blood. These receptors were obtained from a woman between 25 and 40 years old with acute or convalescent COVID-19. The CDR3 runs from the conserved cysteine through the conserved F or W. A D gene is named only where the DNA matches it firmly. Some rows mark clone size as missing; the rest say once, few, many or name a class of expanded clone.

j_call clone_size v_call d_call cdr3_nt cdr3_aa
TRBJ2-2 once TRBV5-1 NA TGCGCCAGCAGCTTGGGGCAGGGAGGCACCGGGGAGCTGTTTTTT CASSLGQGGTGELFF
TRBJ2-7 NA TRBV7-2 TRBD2 TGTGCCAGCAGCCGGGGGGTGTCGGCCTACGAGCAGTACTTC CASSRGVSAYEQYF
TRBJ1-5 NA TRBV12-3/TRBV12-4 TRBD1 TGTGCCAGCAGTGCACAGGGGGGCCAGCCCCAGCATTTT CASSAQGGQPQHF
TRBJ2-7 NA TRBV6-4 TRBD2 TGTGCCAGCAGTGACCACCAGGCTAGCGGGCCTCCAACCTCCTACGAGCAGTACTTC CASSDHQASGPPTSYEQYF
TRBJ1-2 once TRBV5-5 NA TGTGCCAGCAGCTCCGGACAGAACTATGGCTACACCTTC CASSSGQNYGYTF
TRBJ1-1 NA TRBV7-9 NA TGTGCCAGCAGCTCCCTAGACACTGAAGCTTTCTTT CASSSLDTEAFF
TRBJ1-2 once TRBV5-1 NA TGCGCCAGCAGCTGGCCTCTGGCAGGTTATGGCTACACCTTC CASSWPLAGYGYTF
TRBJ1-1 NA TRBV12-5 TRBD1 TGTGCTAGTGGTCCGGAGGGGGCACAGTACACTGAAGCTTTCTTT CASGPEGAQYTEAFF
TRBJ2-1 NA TRBV5-1 NA TGCGCCAGCAGCTTGGTCGGGGCGGGGAGCTCCTACAATGAGCAGTTCTTC CASSLVGAGSSYNEQFF
TRBJ1-1 NA TRBV5-6 NA TGTGCCAGCAGCTTAGACGGACACACGAACACTGAAGCTTTCTTT CASSLDGHTNTEAFF
TRBJ2-2 NA TRBV28 NA TGTGCCAGCAGTCCTCGGGGCGGGGAGCTGTTTTTT CASSPRGGELFF
TRBJ2-2 NA TRBV28 NA TGTGCCAGCAGTCCATCTAGGGGAAACACCGGGGAGCTGTTTTTT CASSPSRGNTGELFF
TRBJ2-1 NA TRBV15 TRBD2 TGTGCCACCAGCAGAGATAAATTACCTAGCGGGGGGGCATATGAGCAGTTCTTC CATSRDKLPSGGAYEQFF
TRBJ1-6 NA TRBV6-2/TRBV6-3 NA TGTGCCAGCAGTCCGGCCCCCTCAGGGCCCAATTCACCCCTCCACTTT CASSPAPSGPNSPLHF
TRBJ1-2 NA TRBV19 NA TGTGCCAGTAGTATCAGGGGAAGTGGCTACACCTTC CASSIRGSGYTF
TRBJ1-4 NA TRBV5-1 TRBD1 TGCGCCAGCAACCAGGGGGGAACTAATGAAAAACTGTTTTTT CASNQGGTNEKLFF
TRBJ1-1 NA TRBV24-1 TRBD1 TGTGCCACCAGGGACAGGAAGAACACTGAAGCTTTCTTT CATRDRKNTEAFF
TRBJ2-1 NA TRBV11-2 NA TGTGCCAGCAGCTTACAGGTTAGCTCCTACAATGAGCAGTTCTTC CASSLQVSSYNEQFF
TRBJ1-2 NA TRBV5-1 TRBD1 TGCGCCAGCAGCCCCGGGACAGGGAGCGACTATGGCTACACCTTC CASSPGTGSDYGYTF
TRBJ1-4 NA TRBV4-2 TRBD1 TGTGCCAGCAGCCGCCGTGATCACCGGGACAGGGATGAAAAACTGTTTTTT CASSRRDHRDRDEKLFF
TRBJ1-4 NA TRBV9 TRBD1 TGTGCCAGCAGCGGCCGGGACAGAAATGAAAAACTGTTTTTT CASSGRDRNEKLFF
TRBJ1-4 NA TRBV10-2 TRBD1 TGCGCCAGCAGTGAAAGGGACAGGGATGAAAAACTGTTTTTT CASSERDRDEKLFF
TRBJ2-3 NA TRBV13 TRBD2 TGTGCCAGCAGCGCCAGACTAGCGGGGGACACAGATACGCAGTATTTT CASSARLAGDTDTQYF
TRBJ1-6 NA TRBV5-4 TRBD1 TGTGCCAGCAGCTTACGAACAGGACAGGGGAATTCACCCCTCCACTTT CASSLRTGQGNSPLHF